Sequencing of this T cell receptor beta chain was carried out in a study of cytomegalovirus exposure and HLA in healthy donors. Study-level points and caveats: With later analysis, a missense DCLRE1C variant became linked to TCR beta V- and J-gene trimming. Productive rates of about 87% or about 30% were seen for most TCR beta V segments in an earlier analysis.

These donors counted as nominally healthy when sampled, but unrecorded immune exposures were likely. With 60 Vbeta and 13 Jbeta primers, the PCR was carried out. The protocol was immunoSEQ multiplex PCR, while the TCRdb copy is restricted to in-frame clones and leaves out a portion. This sample carries about 130,000 clones, about 71% of them seen once, and the ten largest clones take 2.6%. Per germline, CDR1 SNHLY and CDR2 FYNNEI. The length of the CDR3 is 11 residues. Trimming stripped 5 bases from V and 5 bases from J, with 6 bases between. In regard to this clone: Its cognate antigen is unknown.

The receptor comes from a woman aged 55-69 years in good health and CMV-seropositive. The chain links TRBV2 to TRBJ2-5; D not certain. The sample comprised PBMCs. The CDR3 DNA follows: TGTGCCAGCAGTTCGTTGGAGACCCAGTACTTC. It encodes CASSSLETQYF.